This T cell receptor beta chain is from a study of cytomegalovirus exposure and HLA in healthy donors. V lost 4 bases and J lost 0; bases outside the gene matches: 7. The CDR3 has 16 amino acids. Germline V lookup: CDR1 KGHSH, CDR2 LQKENI. Primers included in the PCR were 60 Vbeta and 13 Jbeta primers. Some clones are missing from TCRdb's copy, which holds only in-frame ones; the method was immunoSEQ multiplex PCR. The repertoire holds 120,000 or so clones, with 75% to 90% as singletons. V usage is TRBV18 and J usage is TRBJ2-7; TRBD1 agrees at 9 bases. The receptor's source is a man between 25 and 39 years old in good health and CMV-seronegative. The sequenced material came from PBMCs. CDR3 bases: TGTGCCAGCTCACAGCAACAGGGGGCCCTCTCCTACGAGCAGTACTTC. It codes for CASSQQQGALSYEQYF.